The T cell receptor beta chain described here comes from a study of cytomegalovirus exposure and HLA in healthy donors. CDR3 length: 15 amino acids. Per germline, CDR1 KGHSH and CDR2 LQKENI. The V and J ends lost 2 bases and 7 bases respectively, with 14 bases between them. This PCR relied on a set of 60 Vbeta primers and 13 Jbeta primers. Only in-frame clones appear in the TCRdb table, and some are missing; sequencing was by immunoSEQ multiplex PCR. This table holds around 180,000 clones, less than 85% found once. Sequencing was carried out using PBMCs. V is TRBV18 and J is TRBJ1-4, with D maybe TRBD1 (5 bases). This receptor was taken from a boy aged 2-15 years in good health and CMV-seronegative. CDR3 DNA: TGTGCCAGCTCACCATCACCTGGGGCGGTTGAAAAACTGTTTTTT. Translation: CASSPSPGAVEKLFF.